This T cell receptor (beta chain) appears in the sequencing data of a study of blood T cell repertoires in COVID-19. Study-wide context: Researchers got acute and convalescent COVID-19 samples from the United States, Italy and Spain. The analysed material was cDNA or gDNA that came from T cells, B-cell-depleted T cells, or PBMCs.

Between the trimmed V and J ends, which lost 3 bases and 9 bases, there was a span of 21 bases. This CDR3 spans 16 amino acids. Looked up from germline, CDR1 is LNHDA and CDR2 is SQIVND (reference sequence). Original analysis: Using reference gene primer amplification, nucleated cell counts were estimated. Using immunoSEQ multiplex PCR, the repertoire was profiled, and TCRdb retains in-frame clones only, with some absent. From that table come the V and J calls and clone size; the DNA was used to work out D and trimming. In the table there are around 320,000 clones, about 85% of which are singletons. This chain connects TRBV19 to TRBJ1-5; possibly TRBD1 for D (6 bases). Material: peripheral blood. The clonotype was recovered from a man aged 18 to 35 with active or convalescent COVID-19. The CDR3 DNA follows: TGTGCCAGTAGTATGTGGGGGCGAGGGGATTACGGGCCCCAGCATTTT. This encodes CASSMWGRGDYGPQHF.